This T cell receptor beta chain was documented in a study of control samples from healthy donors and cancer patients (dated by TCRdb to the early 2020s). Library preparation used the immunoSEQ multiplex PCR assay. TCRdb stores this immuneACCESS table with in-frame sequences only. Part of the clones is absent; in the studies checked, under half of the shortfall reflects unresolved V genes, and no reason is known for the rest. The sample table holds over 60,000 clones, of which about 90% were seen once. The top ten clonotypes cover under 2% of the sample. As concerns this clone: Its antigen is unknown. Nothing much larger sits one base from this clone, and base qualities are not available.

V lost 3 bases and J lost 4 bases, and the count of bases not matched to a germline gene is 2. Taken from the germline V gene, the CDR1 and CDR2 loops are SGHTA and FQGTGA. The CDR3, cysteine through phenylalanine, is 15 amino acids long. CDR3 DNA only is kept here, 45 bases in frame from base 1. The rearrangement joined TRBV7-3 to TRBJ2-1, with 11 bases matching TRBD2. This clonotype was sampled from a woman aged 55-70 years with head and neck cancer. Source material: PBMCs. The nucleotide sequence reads TGTGCCAGCAGCTTGGGGACTAGCGGATACAATGAGCAGTTCTTC. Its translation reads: CASSLGTSGYNEQFF.